This TCR beta chain is drawn from a study of T cells in Graves' hyperthyroidism and ophthalmopathy. The TCR beta CDR3 regions underwent amplification using RNA transcripts as the source. Using the HTBI primer set, a first-round RT-PCR was run on the TCR CDR3. TCRdb fed the multiplex PCR reads into MiXCR, producing one record per CDR3 protein. The sample carries around 380,000 distinct CDR3 sequences, about 13% recorded once. The CDR3 runs to 15 residues. Germline trimming cut 5 bases from V and 3 bases from J; bases unmatched to any gene: 10. Looked up from germline, CDR1 is MNHEY and CDR2 is SMNVEV (reference sequence). This clonotype was found a few times.

The chain recombines TRBV27 with TRBJ2-7; 7 bases line up with TRBD2. The TCR was taken from a man between 25 and 39 years old with Graves' hyperthyroidism that later progressed to Graves' ophthalmopathy. Sequenced: blood. The CDR3 sequence: CASSLVGGGGYEQYF. The CDR3 DNA sequence: TGTGCCAGCAGTCTCGTTGGGGGGGGAGGCTACGAGCAGTACTTC.